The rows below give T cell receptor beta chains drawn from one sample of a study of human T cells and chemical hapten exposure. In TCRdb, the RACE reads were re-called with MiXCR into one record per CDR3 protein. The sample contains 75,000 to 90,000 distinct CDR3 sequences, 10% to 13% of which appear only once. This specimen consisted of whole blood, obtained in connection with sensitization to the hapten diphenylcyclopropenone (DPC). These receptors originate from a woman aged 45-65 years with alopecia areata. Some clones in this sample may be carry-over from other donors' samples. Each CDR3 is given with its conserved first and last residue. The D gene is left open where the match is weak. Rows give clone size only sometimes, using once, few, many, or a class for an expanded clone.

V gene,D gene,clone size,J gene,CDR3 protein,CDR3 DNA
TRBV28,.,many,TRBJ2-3,CASSQTGTSGTDTQYF,TGTGCCAGCAGTCAAACCGGGACTTCGGGCACAGATACGCAGTATTTT
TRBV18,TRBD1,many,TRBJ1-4,CASSHPGGARGPEKLFF,TGTGCCAGCTCACATCCGGGGGGGGCCAGGGGGCCTGAAAAACTGTTTTTT
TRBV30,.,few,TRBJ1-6,CAWRLTLYNSPLHF,TGTGCCTGGAGACTCACCCTTTATAATTCACCCCTCCACTTT
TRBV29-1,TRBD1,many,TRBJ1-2,CSAGRQGGNGYTF,TGCAGCGCCGGAAGACAGGGGGGGAACGGCTACACCTTC
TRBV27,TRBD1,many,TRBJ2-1,CASRDRQGAPGEQFF,TGTGCCAGCAGGGATAGACAGGGGGCGCCGGGTGAGCAGTTCTTC
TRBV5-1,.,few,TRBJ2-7,CASQPGAGPSREQYF,TGCGCCAGCCAGCCGGGGGCAGGCCCCTCTCGAGAGCAGTACTTC
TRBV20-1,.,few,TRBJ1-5,CSARAQGRNQPQHF,TGCAGTGCTAGAGCACAGGGAAGGAATCAGCCCCAGCATTTT
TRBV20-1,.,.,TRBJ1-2,CSARENYGYTF,TGCAGTGCTAGGGAGAACTATGGCTACACCTTC
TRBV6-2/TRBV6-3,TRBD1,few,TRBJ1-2,CASSYARGINYGYTF,TGTGCCAGCAGTTACGCCAGGGGGATTAACTATGGCTACACCTTC
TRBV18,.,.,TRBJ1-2,CASSPARDGYTF,TGTGCCAGCTCACCCGCCCGGGATGGCTACACCTTC
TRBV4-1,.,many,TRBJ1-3,CASSLSDTAGGRNTIYF,TGCGCCAGCAGCCTAAGCGACACAGCGGGCGGTCGAAACACCATATATTTT
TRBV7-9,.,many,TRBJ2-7,CASSATQREQYF,TGTGCCAGCAGCGCTACCCAACGCGAGCAGTACTTC
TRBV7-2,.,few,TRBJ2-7,CASSSGGVYEQYF,TGTGCCAGCAGCTCCGGCGGGGTCTACGAGCAGTACTTC
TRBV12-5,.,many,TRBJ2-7,CASGLDRVWGEQYF,TGTGCTAGTGGTTTGGATAGAGTCTGGGGCGAGCAGTACTTC
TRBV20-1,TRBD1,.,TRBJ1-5,CSASETGGNQPQHF,TGCAGTGCCTCCGAGACAGGGGGTAATCAGCCCCAGCATTTT
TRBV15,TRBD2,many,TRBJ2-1,CATRGAGVVNEQFF,TGTGCCACCAGAGGAGCGGGAGTTGTCAATGAGCAGTTCTTC
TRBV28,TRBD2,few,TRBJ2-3,CASSLFGTSGTTDTQYF,TGTGCCAGCAGTTTATTCGGGACTAGCGGGACCACAGATACGCAGTATTTT
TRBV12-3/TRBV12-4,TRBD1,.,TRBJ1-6,CASSSQQGVAVNSPLHF,TGTGCCAGCAGTTCGCAACAGGGGGTAGCCGTCAATTCACCCCTCCACTTT
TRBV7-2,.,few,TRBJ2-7,CASSIRGGEDEQYF,TGTGCCAGCAGCATCAGGGGTGGGGAGGACGAGCAGTACTTC
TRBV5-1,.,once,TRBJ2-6,CASSLDGANVLTF,TGCGCCAGCAGCTTGGACGGGGCCAACGTCCTGACTTTC
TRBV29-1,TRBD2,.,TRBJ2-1,CSVQRGGAVGNEQFF,TGCAGCGTTCAGCGGGGGGGGGCCGTTGGCAATGAGCAGTTCTTC
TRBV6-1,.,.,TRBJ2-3,CASSEEAIPSTDTQYF,TGTGCCAGCAGTGAAGAGGCCATTCCTAGCACAGATACGCAGTATTTT
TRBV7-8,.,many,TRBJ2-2,CASSPEGIAGELFF,TGTGCCAGCAGCCCGGAGGGTATAGCCGGGGAGCTGTTTTTT
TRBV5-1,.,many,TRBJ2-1,CASSLGLASSRNEQFF,TGCGCCAGCAGCTTGGGTTTGGCTAGCTCTCGCAATGAGCAGTTCTTC
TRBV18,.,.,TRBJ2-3,CASSRLGASTDTQYF,TGTGCCAGCTCACGGCTCGGGGCCAGCACAGATACGCAGTATTTT
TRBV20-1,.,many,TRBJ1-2,CSARDAQGPNYGYTF,TGCAGTGCTAGAGATGCCCAGGGGCCAAACTATGGCTACACCTTC
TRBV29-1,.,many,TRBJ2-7,CSVFQYEQYF,TGCAGCGTTTTCCAATACGAGCAGTACTTC
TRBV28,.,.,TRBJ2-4,CASRASGPIQYF,TGTGCCAGCAGGGCCTCCGGGCCCATTCAGTACTTC
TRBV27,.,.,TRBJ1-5,CASRRGGQPQHF,TGTGCCAGCAGACGCGGAGGTCAGCCCCAGCATTTT
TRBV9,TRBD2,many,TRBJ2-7,CASSAPGTSGSMEQYF,TGTGCCAGCAGCGCCCCCGGGACTAGCGGGAGTATGGAGCAGTACTTC
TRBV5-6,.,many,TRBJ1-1,CASSLGSGGRGTEAFF,TGTGCCAGCAGCTTGGGATCCGGGGGGCGCGGCACTGAAGCTTTCTTT
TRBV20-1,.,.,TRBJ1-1,CSARDARRNTEAFF,TGCAGTGCTAGAGATGCCAGGAGGAACACTGAAGCTTTCTTT
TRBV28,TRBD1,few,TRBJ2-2,CASKPGGDTGELFF,TGTGCCAGCAAGCCAGGGGGCGACACCGGGGAGCTGTTTTTT
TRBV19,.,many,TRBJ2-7,CASSISVDRPRGGEQYF,TGTGCCAGTAGTATATCCGTGGACAGGCCGAGGGGAGGGGAGCAGTACTTC
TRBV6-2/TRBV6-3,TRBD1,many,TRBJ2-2,CASSQTGTGGTGELFF,TGTGCCAGCAGCCAGACCGGGACAGGTGGGACCGGGGAGCTGTTTTTT
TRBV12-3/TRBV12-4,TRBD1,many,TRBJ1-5,CASSFQGAQSNQPQHF,TGTGCCAGCAGTTTTCAGGGGGCGCAAAGCAATCAGCCCCAGCATTTT
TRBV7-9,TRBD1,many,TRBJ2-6,CASSSVGQGSGANVLTF,TGTGCCAGCAGCTCGGTAGGACAGGGCTCTGGGGCCAACGTCCTGACTTTC
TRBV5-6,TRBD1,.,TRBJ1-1,CASSFRQGAGTEAFF,TGTGCCAGCAGCTTCCGACAGGGCGCTGGCACTGAAGCTTTCTTT
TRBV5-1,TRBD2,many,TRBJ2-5,CASSFSGREETQYF,TGCGCCAGCAGCTTCAGCGGGAGGGAGGAGACCCAGTACTTC
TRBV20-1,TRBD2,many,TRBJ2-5,CSARDLAGAEETQYF,TGCAGTGCTAGAGACCTAGCGGGAGCGGAAGAGACCCAGTACTTC
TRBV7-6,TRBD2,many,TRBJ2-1,CASSLLAGEVANEQFF,TGTGCCAGCAGCCTGCTAGCGGGAGAGGTAGCCAATGAGCAGTTCTTC